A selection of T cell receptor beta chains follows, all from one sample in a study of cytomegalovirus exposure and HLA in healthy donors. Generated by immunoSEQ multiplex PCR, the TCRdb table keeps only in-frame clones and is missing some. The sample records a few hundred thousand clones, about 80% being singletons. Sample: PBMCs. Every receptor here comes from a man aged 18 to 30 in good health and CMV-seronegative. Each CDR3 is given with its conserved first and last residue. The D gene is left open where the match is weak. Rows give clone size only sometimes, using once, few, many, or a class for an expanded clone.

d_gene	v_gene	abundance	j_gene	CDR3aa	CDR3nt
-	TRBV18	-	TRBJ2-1	CASSPRPGGNNEQFF	TGTGCCAGCTCACCTCGACCAGGCGGGAACAATGAGCAGTTCTTC
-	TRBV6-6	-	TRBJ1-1	CASSREGNTEAFF	TGTGCCAGCAGTCGGGAGGGTAACACTGAAGCTTTCTTT
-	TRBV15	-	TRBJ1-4	CATSRVAGLNEKLFF	TGTGCCACCAGCAGAGTGGCAGGACTTAATGAAAAACTGTTTTTT
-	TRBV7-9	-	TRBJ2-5	CASEGDNVETQYF	TGTGCCTCGGAAGGGGACAACGTTGAGACCCAGTACTTC
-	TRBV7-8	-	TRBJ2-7	CASSPRAGKGYEQYF	TGTGCCAGCAGCCCGAGGGCAGGCAAAGGCTACGAGCAGTACTTC
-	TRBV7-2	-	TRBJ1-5	CASSHRAGENQPQHF	TGTGCCAGCAGCCACAGGGCGGGTGAGAATCAGCCCCAGCATTTT
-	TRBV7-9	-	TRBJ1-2	CASSERGGYTF	TGTGCCAGCAGCGAGCGGGGGGGCTACACCTTC
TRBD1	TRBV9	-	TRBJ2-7	CASSARDRGSYEQYF	TGTGCCAGCAGCGCCCGGGACAGGGGTTCCTACGAGCAGTACTTC
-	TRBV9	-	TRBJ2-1	CASTKSSSYNEQFF	TGTGCCAGCACCAAGTCGAGCTCCTACAATGAGCAGTTCTTC
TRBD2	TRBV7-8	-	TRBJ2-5	CASSPGLAGEETQYF	TGTGCCAGCAGCCCGGGACTAGCGGGGGAAGAGACCCAGTACTTC
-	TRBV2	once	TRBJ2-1	CASSERQYNEQFF	TGTGCCAGCAGTGAACGTCAGTACAATGAGCAGTTCTTC
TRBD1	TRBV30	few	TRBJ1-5	CAWSRGTGFQPQHF	TGTGCCTGGAGCCGCGGGACAGGGTTTCAGCCCCAGCATTTT
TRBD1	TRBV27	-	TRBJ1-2	CASTVQGATDYTF	TGTGCCAGCACTGTACAGGGGGCTACGGACTACACCTTC
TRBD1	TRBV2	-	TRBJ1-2	CASSSGQGRTYGYTF	TGTGCCAGCAGCAGCGGACAGGGGAGAACCTATGGCTACACCTTC
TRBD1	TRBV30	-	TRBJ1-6	CAWRPTGRSYNSPLHF	TGTGCCTGGAGGCCGACAGGGAGATCCTATAATTCACCCCTCCACTTT
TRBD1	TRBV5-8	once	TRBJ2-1	CASSLGPGQGIDEQFF	TGTGCCAGCAGCTTGGGCCCGGGACAGGGTATCGATGAGCAGTTCTTC
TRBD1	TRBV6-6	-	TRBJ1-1	CASIVGQGLENTEAFF	TGTGCCAGCATCGTGGGACAGGGGTTGGAGAACACTGAAGCTTTCTTT
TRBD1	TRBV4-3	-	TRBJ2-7	CASSQLRTGVYEQYF	TGCGCCAGCAGTCAACTACGGACAGGGGTTTACGAGCAGTACTTC